One and the same sample provided the 20 T cell receptor beta chains below, sequenced in a study of CD8 T cells in Susac syndrome. Reverse transcription of about 0.5 to 1 ug RNA used random hexamers. One entry per CDR3 protein results from TCRdb running MiXCR on the immunoSEQ multiplex PCR reads. Of 250,000 to 300,000 distinct CDR3 sequences listed, over 75% are singletons. Sequencing was performed on CD8+ T cells from PBMCs. These receptors were taken from a human donor with multiple sclerosis.

This rearrangement joins TRBV30 to TRBJ2-3; D unclear. Trimming removed 0 bases from V and 2 bases from J, with 12 bases in between. This CDR3 has 15 residues. The V gene's germline CDR1 is GTSNPN and CDR2 SVGIG (reference sequence). The CDR3 loop is CAWSVLVELTDTQYF. CDR3 DNA sequence: TGTGCCTGGAGTGTACTGGTCGAGCTCACAGATACGCAGTATTTT.

The chain joins TRBV29-1 to TRBJ2-1, with a tentative D call TRBD2 (5 bases). The CDR3 extends over 14 amino acids. The germline V gene encodes CDR1 SQVTM and CDR2 ANQGSEA. V lost 3 bases, J lost 6 bases, and 15 bases lay in between. The CDR3 spells CSVERRDLGNEQFF. CDR3 nucleotides: TGCAGCGTTGAGCGCCGGGATCTAGGCAATGAGCAGTTCTTC.

This clonotype was picked up one time. This sequence joins TRBV5-4 and TRBJ2-5; perhaps TRBD2 as D (6 bases). The germline V gene encodes CDR1 SGHNT and CDR2 YYREEE (reference sequence). CDR3 length: 15 amino acids. The ends were cut back, 3 bases at V and 9 bases at J, with 21 bases in the middle. The DNA for the CDR3 is TGTGCCAGCAGCTCCGAACCGGGACTCCAAGGGGCCCAGTACTTC. Amino acid sequence: CASSSEPGLQGAQYF.

The CDR3: CASSVGSQGGYEQYF. CDR3 coding DNA: TGTGCCAGCAGCGTAGGTAGTCAGGGGGGGTACGAGCAGTACTTC. The genes are TRBV9 and TRBJ2-7; either TRBD1 or TRBD2 may fit D (7 bases each). CDR3 length: 15 amino acids. Between the trimmed V and J ends, which lost 0 bases and 4 bases, there was a span of 14 bases. Germline-derived CDR1 and CDR2 are SGDLS and YYNGEE. Supplemented by reference TRBV9 and TRBJ2-7, the full variable domain reads DSGVTQTPKHLITATGQRVTLRCSPRSGDLSVYWYQQSLDQGLQFLIQYYNGEERAKGNILERFSAQQFPDLHSELNLSSLELGDSALYFCASSVGSQGGYEQYFGPGTRLTVT.

J is TRBJ2-1 and V is TRBV9; D gene unclear. Per germline, CDR1 SGDLS and CDR2 YYNGEE. Trimming removed 0 bases at V and 0 bases at J, with 10 bases between. CDR3 size: 16 residues. The CDR3 DNA reads TGTGCCAGCAGCGTAGATCAGGAGAGCTCCTACAATGAGCAGTTCTTC. It codes for CASSVDQESSYNEQFF.

V gene TRBV30 combines with J gene TRBJ2-1, with D uncertain. The CDR3 spans 12 residues. In germline, CDR1 is GTSNPN, CDR2 SVGIG (reference sequence). Deletions cut 3 bases from V and 8 bases from J, with 11 bases between. DNA of the CDR3: TGTGCCTGGAGAGTGGCGTGGGATGAGCAGTTCTTC. The encoded protein is CAWRVAWDEQFF.

This sequence joins TRBV7-2 and TRBJ2-3, with 7 nucleotides matching TRBD2. This CDR3 spans 16 amino acids. V dropped 4 bases and J dropped 0; count of bases not matched to a gene: 7. Germline CDR1 and CDR2: SGHTA and FQGNSA. The CDR3 here is CASSSERDPSTDTQYF. The CDR3 DNA is TGTGCCAGCAGCTCCGAGCGGGATCCTAGCACAGATACGCAGTATTTT.

V usage is TRBV7-9 and J usage is TRBJ1-1; 11 nucleotides align to TRBD1. After removal of 5 bases from V and 4 bases from J, the junction contained 18 bases not matched to a gene. Looked up from germline, CDR1 is SEHNR and CDR2 is FQNEAQ (reference sequence). The CDR3 runs to 19 residues. This CDR3 is CASSTTSGQGAGTGTEAFF. Written as DNA, the CDR3 is TGTGCCAGCAGCACTACTTCCGGACAGGGGGCCGGTACGGGCACTGAAGCTTTCTTT.

The CDR3 DNA is TGTGCCAGCAGCGTGAGCGGGGCTAGCAAAAACATTCAGTACTTC. This gives the protein CASSVSGASKNIQYF. The gene calls are TRBV9 and TRBJ2-4, with 7 positions matching TRBD2. Trimming removed 2 bases from V and 3 bases from J; junction bases left unmatched: 5. Germline CDR1 is SGDLS and CDR2 is YYNGEE. This CDR3 region has 15 residues.

J is TRBJ2-3 and V is TRBV19, with D hard to call. The ends were cut back, 5 bases at V and 8 bases at J, with 5 bases in the middle. CDR3 length equals 10 residues. Germline V CDR1 and CDR2: LNHDA, SQIVND (reference sequence). The CDR3 DNA reads as TGTGCCAGTAGTGGCTCTACGCAGTATTTT. Its protein is CASSGSTQYF.

This chain links TRBV7-6 with TRBJ2-7; 7 bases align to TRBD2. CDR1 is SGHVS, CDR2 FNYEAQ, per germline. The CDR3 sequence is 13 residues long. After removal of 5 bases from V and 3 bases from J, the junction contained 4 bases not matched to a gene. The CDR3 DNA is TGTGCCAGCAGCGCGGGAGCAGACTACGAGCAGTACTTC. Protein: CASSAGADYEQYF.

The V and J genes are TRBV9 and TRBJ1-3; D not resolved. This CDR3 has 16 residues. Germline V CDR1 and CDR2: SGDLS, YYNGEE. Trimming pared 3 bases from V and 0 bases from J, leaving 13 bases between. CDR3 DNA sequence: TGTGCCAGCAGCGCGCCAGACGGACTCTCTGGAAACACCATATATTTT. Translating it yields CASSAPDGLSGNTIYF.

The chain has TRBV5-5 and TRBJ1-2; possibly TRBD1 for D (6 bases). Germline V gives CDR1 SGHKS, CDR2 YYEKEE (reference sequence). The CDR3 is 12 residues long. Trimming stripped 4 bases from V and 11 bases from J, with 15 bases between. CDR3 nucleotides: TGTGCCAGCAGCGACTGGACAGAGAGGTACACCTTC. Amino acid sequence: CASSDWTERYTF.

This chain uses TRBV29-1 with TRBJ2-7; 8 positions match TRBD1. The CDR3 extends over 14 amino acids. V dropped 6 bases and J dropped 0; count of bases not matched to a gene: 7. Germline CDR1 SQVTM, CDR2 ANQGSEA. For the CDR3, the DNA is TGCAGCGTCGCTTGGACAGGGATCTCCTACGAGCAGTACTTC. As protein: CSVAWTGISYEQYF.

The CDR3 loop reads CASSLAKPLMDRWRHSGANVLTF. CDR3 DNA sequence: TGTGCCAGCAGCTTAGCTAAGCCCCTAATGGACAGGTGGAGACACTCTGGGGCCAACGTCCTGACTTTC. The chain is built from TRBV11-2 and TRBJ2-6, with 7 bases matching TRBD1. V was clipped by 1 base and J by 0 bases; unmatched bases: 21. The V gene's germline CDR1 is SGHAT and CDR2 FQNNGV. The CDR3 runs 23 residues.

This rearrangement joins TRBV2 to TRBJ1-5; possibly TRBD1 for D (5 bases). Germline CDR1 SNHLY, CDR2 FYNNEI. V lost 6 bases, J lost 2 bases, and 5 bases lay in between. This CDR3 spans 12 amino acids. CDR3 in DNA: TGTGCCAGCAGCAGGGGCAATCAGCCCCAGCATTTT. Its translation is CASSRGNQPQHF.

The gene calls are TRBV7-9 and TRBJ2-5, with 8 bases matching TRBD1. Germline V gene data show CDR1 as SEHNR and CDR2 as FQNEAQ (reference sequence). This CDR3 is 15 amino acids long. The V gene end was trimmed by 3 bases and the J gene end by 4 bases; junction bases not matched to a gene: 7. In DNA, the CDR3 is TGTGCCAGCAGCTTGAGGCGACAGGGGCGAGAGACCCAGTACTTC. Translated, it gives CASSLRRQGRETQYF. Full variable domain (rest looked up from reference TRBV7-9 and TRBJ2-5): DTGVSQNPRHKITKRGQNVTFRCDPISEHNRLYWYRQTLGQGPEFLTYFQNEAQLEKSRLLSDRFSAERPKGSFSTLEIQRTEQGDSAMYLCASSLRRQGRETQYFGPGTRLLVL.

This clonotype was seen a handful of times. The chain recombines TRBV14 with TRBJ1-2; D is uncertain. The V end lost 4 bases, the J end lost 4 bases, and 13 bases lay between the germline ends. Germline values: CDR1 SGHDN, CDR2 FVKESK. The CDR3 loop spans 14 amino acids. DNA for the CDR3: TGTGCCAGCAGCCTCCTGGACGGCTGCTATGGCTACACCTTC. It is translated as CASSLLDGCYGYTF.

The J gene is TRBJ2-3, the V gene TRBV13, with 13 bases that match TRBD2. The ends lost 3 bases at V and 6 bases at J; junction bases unmatched: 6. The CDR3 runs 16 residues. Germline-derived CDR1 and CDR2 are PRHDT and FYEKMQ (reference sequence). The CDR3 DNA sequence: TGTGCCAGCAGCTTGGGACTAGCGGGGATTCCGGATACGCAGTATTTT. Translation gives CASSLGLAGIPDTQYF.

The chain joins TRBV6-1 to TRBJ1-2; the D is unclear. The V gene lost 5 bases and the J gene lost 6 bases, with 10 bases spanning the gap. This CDR3 contains 12 residues. CDR1 is MNHNS, CDR2 SASEGT, per germline. In DNA, the CDR3 is TGTGCCAGCAGTCCCGGAGACCATGGCTACACCTTC. Its translation: CASSPGDHGYTF.